This TCR beta chain came from a study of blood T cell repertoires in COVID-19. Study-level background: Specimens from acute and convalescent COVID-19 originated in the United States, Italy and Spain. In each case, the material was cDNA or gDNA derived from T cells, B-cell-depleted T cells, or PBMCs.

The germline CDR1 and CDR2 sequences are SQVTM and ANQGSEA. V trimming: 7 bases; J trimming: 4 bases; junction bases outside the gene matches: 11. The CDR3 runs to 14 residues. As originally analysed: Amplification of reference gene primers provided the estimated nucleated cell counts. Measured with immunoSEQ multiplex PCR; TCRdb has only the in-frame clones, and not every one. V and J calls and clone size are as listed in that table; D and trimming were resolved from the DNA. The sample holds approximately 200,000 clones, about 82% seen once. The receptor's source is an elderly woman with acute or convalescent COVID-19. The rearrangement links TRBV29-1 to TRBJ2-3; 7 nucleotides agree with TRBD1. Sequencing was carried out using peripheral blood. The DNA of the CDR3 is TGCAGCGGCAGTCGACAGGGCGTGCCAGATACGCAGTATTTT. Its translation is CSGSRQGVPDTQYF.